The 19 T cell receptor beta chains reported below all come from one sample, sequenced in a study of cytomegalovirus exposure and HLA in healthy donors. Amplification used 60 Vbeta primers and 13 Jbeta primers. Repertoires were generated with immunoSEQ multiplex PCR, while TCRdb's copy carries only in-frame clones and drops some. The sample yields approximately 59,000 clones, 70% to 80% seen once. Sequences were obtained from PBMCs. These receptors originate from a girl aged 5 to 17 in good health and CMV-seropositive.

This clone was detected only once. The chain employs TRBV6-5 and TRBJ1-2; TRBD1 matches 8 bases. Trimming removed 6 bases from V and 7 bases from J; junction bases left unmatched: 10. This CDR3 contains 14 residues. Per germline, CDR1 MNHEY and CDR2 SVGAGI. CDR3 nucleotide sequence: TGTGCCAGCAGCGTACAGGGGGGCCGTTCTGGCTACACCTTC. Translating it yields CASSVQGGRSGYTF.

The rearrangement joins TRBV7-6 to TRBJ2-3; no definite D call. This CDR3 comprises 13 residues. Germline V gives CDR1 SGHVS, CDR2 FNYEAQ. V gave up 1 base and J gave up 4 bases, with 6 bases separating them. CDR3 region: CASSLDQSDTQYF. The CDR3, as DNA: TGTGCCAGCAGCTTAGATCAGTCAGATACGCAGTATTTT.

V and J are TRBV18 and TRBJ2-7; a weak D match, TRBD2 (5 bases). The CDR3 loop spans 14 amino acids. Trimming removed 3 bases at V and 2 bases at J, with 11 bases between. Germline V gene sequence: CDR1 KGHSH, CDR2 LQKENI. In DNA, the CDR3 is TGTGCCAGCTCACCCCTCGCTAGCACCTACGAGCAGTACTTC. This translates into CASSPLASTYEQYF.

The chain has TRBV16 and TRBJ1-2; D gene unclear. Trimming removed 0 bases at V and 5 bases at J, with 16 bases between. Germline V lookup: CDR1 KGHSY, CDR2 FQNENV. This CDR3 spans 16 amino acids. CDR3 loop: CASSQSYRERSYGYTF. CDR3 nucleotides: TGTGCCAGCAGCCAATCTTACCGGGAGCGATCTTATGGCTACACCTTC.

V and J are TRBV19 and TRBJ1-1; 7 bases are a match to TRBD1. CDR1 LNHDA and CDR2 SQIVND come from the germline V gene (reference sequence). V was clipped by 3 bases and J by 0 bases; unmatched bases: 4. CDR3 length equals 15 residues. The CDR3: CASSIPRGLNTEAFF. Written as DNA, the CDR3 is TGTGCCAGTAGTATCCCCAGGGGGTTGAACACTGAAGCTTTCTTT.

This chain uses TRBV13 with TRBJ2-1; 10 bases line up with TRBD2. Germline loops: CDR1 PRHDT, CDR2 FYEKMQ (reference sequence). This CDR3 spans 18 amino acids. V dropped 1 base and J dropped 0; count of bases not matched to a gene: 6. The chain's CDR3 is CASSLALAGLDSYNEQFF. The CDR3 DNA is TGTGCCAGCAGCTTAGCACTAGCGGGACTCGACTCCTACAATGAGCAGTTCTTC.

The gene calls are TRBV4-2 and TRBJ2-7; D is unresolved. CDR3 length equals 15 residues. V lost 4 bases, J lost 4 bases, and 17 bases lay in between. Germline V gene data show CDR1 as LGHNA and CDR2 as YNFKEQ. CDR3 nucleotide sequence: TGTGCCAGCAGCCCCAGGCAGCCGAGCCTGTACGAGCAGTACTTC. This sequence encodes CASSPRQPSLYEQYF.

CDR3 in DNA: TGTGCCAGCTCACCTAGCGGGGCCTCCGTAAATGAAAAACTGTTTTTT. Translating it yields CASSPSGASVNEKLFF. This rearrangement joins TRBV18 to TRBJ1-4, with D possibly TRBD1 on 5 matching bases. Trimming took 3 bases from V and 5 from J, leaving 16 bases between them. CDR1 is KGHSH, CDR2 LQKENI, per germline. CDR3 length: 16 amino acids.

The gene calls are TRBV28 and TRBJ2-7; a possible D gene is TRBD2 (5 bases). This CDR3 has 13 residues. Germline lookup yields CDR1 MDHEN and CDR2 SYDVKM. V dropped 6 bases and J dropped 0 bases, with 9 bases sitting between them. CDR3 nucleotides: TGTGCCAGCAGCCGCGGGCTCTCCTACGAGCAGTACTTC. Translating it yields CASSRGLSYEQYF.

The chain has TRBV30 and TRBJ1-2; D possibly corresponds to TRBD1 (6 bases). Germline V lookup: CDR1 GTSNPN, CDR2 SVGIG (reference sequence). The CDR3 has 12 amino acids. Trimming took off 3 bases at V and 7 bases at J, with 12 bases between the two ends. The CDR3 here is CAWRLGAGGYTF. CDR3 bases: TGTGCCTGGAGATTGGGGGCAGGTGGCTACACCTTC.

CDR3 loop: CASSLARLAGTDTQYF. The CDR3 DNA follows: TGTGCCAGCAGCTTAGCGCGACTAGCGGGCACAGATACGCAGTATTTT. The rearrangement uses TRBV7-2 and TRBJ2-3; 9 positions agree with TRBD2. Germline V gives CDR1 SGHTA, CDR2 FQGNSA. The CDR3 consists of 16 residues. The V and J ends lost 0 bases and 1 base, in that order; junction bases with no gene match: 2.

The chain carries TRBV4-2 and TRBJ2-5; weak D call: TRBD1 (8 bases). CDR1 and CDR2 (germline): LGHNA, YNFKEQ. The CDR3 runs to 15 residues. V lost 2 bases and J lost 4, with 14 bases in between. CDR3 sequence (DNA): TGTGCCAGCAGCCAACAACAGGGGGAGGGAGAGACCCAGTACTTC. Translating gives CASSQQQGEGETQYF.

This chain links TRBV10-3 with TRBJ2-1; weak D call: TRBD1 (6 bases). Trimming cost V 5 bases and J 3 bases, with 14 bases left between them. The CDR3 is 15 amino acids. Germline V gives CDR1 ENHRY, CDR2 SYGVKD. CDR3 DNA sequence: TGTGCCATCAGTCCCGACAGGAACGACTACAATGAGCAGTTCTTC. Translated: CAISPDRNDYNEQFF.

The chain is built from TRBV5-4 and TRBJ2-5; a weak D match, TRBD1 (6 bases). The end of the DNA is better explained by TRBJ2-7, so the J call may be wrong. This CDR3 spans 14 amino acids. Germline V CDR1 and CDR2: SGHNT, YYREEE (reference sequence). Written as DNA, the CDR3 is TGTGCCAGCAGCTTACAGGGTAGAGGCTACGAGCAGTACTTC. As protein: CASSLQGRGYEQYF.

The genes are TRBV10-3 and TRBJ2-1; 10 bases match TRBD2. Germline assignment: CDR1 ENHRY and CDR2 SYGVKD. This CDR3 comprises 15 residues. The J segment lost 5 bases and the V segment lost 3 bases, leaving 4 bases of the junction unmatched. For the CDR3, the DNA is TGTGCCATCAGTGATTTAGCGGGGGGACACAATGAGCAGTTCTTC. Translation gives CAISDLAGGHNEQFF.

This chain links TRBV7-2 with TRBJ2-5; D perhaps matches TRBD1 (6 bases). There are 14 residues in the CDR3. Germline V gene data show CDR1 as SGHTA and CDR2 as FQGNSA. V was cut by 5 bases and J by 6 bases, with 16 bases left in between. The CDR3 spells CASSPARGGKTQYF. The CDR3 nucleotides are TGTGCCAGCAGCCCGGCTAGAGGGGGAAAGACCCAGTACTTC.

This chain connects TRBV27 to TRBJ1-2; TRBD1 matches at 9 bases. Trimming at V came to 6 bases and at J to 7 bases, leaving 9 bases not matched to a gene. This CDR3 contains 14 residues. The germline CDR1 and CDR2 sequences are MNHEY and SMNVEV (reference sequence). DNA for the CDR3: TGTGCCAGCAGGCCTGGACAGGGGCTGGTTGGCTACACCTTC. This encodes CASRPGQGLVGYTF.

The J gene is TRBJ2-7, the V gene TRBV30; D remains unclear. This CDR3 has 14 amino acids. Trimming removed 0 bases at V and 0 bases at J, with 9 bases between. The germline V gene has CDR1 GTSNPN and CDR2 SVGIG (reference sequence). CDR3: CAWSVRASSYEQYF. Written as DNA, the CDR3 is TGTGCCTGGAGTGTCCGCGCTAGCTCCTACGAGCAGTACTTC. Combining the CDR3 with reference TRBV30 and TRBJ2-7 gives the whole variable domain SQTIHQWPATLVQPVGSPLSLECTVEGTSNPNLYWYRQAAGRGLQLLFYSVGIGQISSEVPQNLSASRPQDRQFILSSKKLLLSDSGFYLCAWSVRASSYEQYFGPGTRLTVT.

The chain is built from TRBV28 and TRBJ1-4, with unresolved D. CDR1 and CDR2 from the germline V gene are MDHEN and SYDVKM. With 7 bases removed from V and 8 bases from J, the gap between germline ends came to 20 bases. The CDR3 is 15 amino acids. In DNA form, the CDR3 reads TGTGCCAGCACTCCTCCTGGCAGGCAATCGGAAAAACTGTTTTTT. This sequence encodes CASTPPGRQSEKLFF.